This T cell receptor beta chain was captured in a study of Ad26.COV2.S vaccination and SARS-CoV-2 variants. Study context: Donor was in the COV1001 Ad26.COV2.S trial arm.

Study results and caveats: Breadth of non-spike TCRs did not differ between vaccinees and placebo recipients. Vaccine recipients showed a spike-specific TCR breadth that was higher than in placebo recipients.

Treatment defined: 15 to 20 received Ad26.COV2.S at low or high dose, single or two shots; 5 received placebo; per-sample allocation not given. Collection of the samples took place on day 63 after the first injection of vaccine or placebo. Using immunoSEQ multiplex PCR, the repertoire was profiled, and TCRdb retains in-frame clones only, with some absent. Counted here are more than 300,000 clones, about 85% occurring once; the ten biggest clones make up 2% to 2.5%. The table lists this clone with a few counts. Its matching antigen is unknown. V lost 4 bases to trimming and J lost 0 bases, with 14 bases between them. CDR1 SGDLS and CDR2 YYNGEE come from the germline V gene. This CDR3 spans 16 amino acids.

This sequence joins TRBV9 and TRBJ1-3; no firm D call. The sequence came from a person between 18 and 65 years old who received the Ad26.COV2.S COVID-19 vaccine or a placebo. The source was peripheral blood, collected in a trial of Ad26.COV2.S vaccine versus placebo. The CDR3 loop is CASSPRRGNSGNTIYF. CDR3 coding DNA: TGTGCCAGCAGCCCAAGAAGAGGAAACTCTGGAAACACCATATATTTT. The entire variable domain, with the rest obtained from reference TRBV9 and TRBJ1-3, is as follows: DSGVTQTPKHLITATGQRVTLRCSPRSGDLSVYWYQQSLDQGLQFLIQYYNGEERAKGNILERFSAQQFPDLHSELNLSSLELGDSALYFCASSPRRGNSGNTIYFGEGSWLTVV.